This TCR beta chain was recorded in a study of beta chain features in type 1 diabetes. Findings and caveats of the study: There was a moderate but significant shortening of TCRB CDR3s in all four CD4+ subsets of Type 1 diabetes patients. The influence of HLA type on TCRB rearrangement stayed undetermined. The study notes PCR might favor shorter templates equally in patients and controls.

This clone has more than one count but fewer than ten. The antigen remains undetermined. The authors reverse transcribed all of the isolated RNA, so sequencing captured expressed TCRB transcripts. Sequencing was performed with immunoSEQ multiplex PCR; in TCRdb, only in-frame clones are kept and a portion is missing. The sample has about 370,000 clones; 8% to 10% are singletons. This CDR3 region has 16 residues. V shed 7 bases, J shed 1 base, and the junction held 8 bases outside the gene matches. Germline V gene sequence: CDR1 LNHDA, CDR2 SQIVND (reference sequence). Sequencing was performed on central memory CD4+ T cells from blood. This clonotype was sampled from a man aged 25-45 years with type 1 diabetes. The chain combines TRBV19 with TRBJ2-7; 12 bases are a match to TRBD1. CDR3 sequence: CASTGTGGRNSYEQYF. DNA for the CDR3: TGTGCCAGTACGGGGACAGGGGGCAGAAATTCCTACGAGCAGTACTTC.